This T cell receptor beta chain is drawn from a study of T cells in Graves' hyperthyroidism and ophthalmopathy. Study results and limitations: Ophthalmopathy was model-predicted a median roughly 6.3 months pre-onset. Among clonotypes expanded in thyroid above 0.001, most were also found in blood.

The definition of stable Graves' hyperthyroidism was no ophthalmopathy progression within 18 months. The study left out patients who had uncontrolled infection, other autoimmune disease, pregnancy or lactation. The CDR3 runs 14 residues. The germline gives CDR1 SNHLY, CDR2 FYNNEI. Details on this clonotype: Its target is unknown. One junction end does not reproduce the germline sequence, and a read error may be involved.

The source material, RNA transcripts, was used to amplify TCR beta CDR3 regions. Initially, a first-round RT-PCR of the TCR CDR3 employed the HTBI primer set. TCRdb ran MiXCR on the multiplex PCR reads and lists one entry per CDR3 protein. Of about 610,000 distinct CDR3 sequences detected, around 46% appear once; the ten largest clones hold around 7.7%. The TCR was taken from a woman aged 18-29 years with Graves' hyperthyroidism. The rearrangement links TRBV2 to TRBJ2-1; 8 bases agree with TRBD2. Sequenced input: peripheral blood or thyroid tissue (not recorded which). The CDR3 nucleotides read TGTGCCAGCAGTCAAGCGGGAGTTTACAATGAGCAGTTCTTC. Its protein product is CASSQAGVYNEQFF.